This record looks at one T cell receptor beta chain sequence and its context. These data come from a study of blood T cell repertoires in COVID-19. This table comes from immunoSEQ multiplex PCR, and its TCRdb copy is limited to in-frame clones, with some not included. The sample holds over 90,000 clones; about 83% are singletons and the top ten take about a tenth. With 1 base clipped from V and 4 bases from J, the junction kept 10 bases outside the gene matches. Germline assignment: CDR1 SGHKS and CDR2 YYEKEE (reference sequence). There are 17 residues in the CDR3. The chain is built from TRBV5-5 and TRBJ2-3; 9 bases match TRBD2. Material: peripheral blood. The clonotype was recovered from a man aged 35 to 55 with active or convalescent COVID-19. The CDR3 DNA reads TGTGCCAGCAGCTTGTACGCGGGGGGGCCCTCGTCAGATACGCAGTATTTT. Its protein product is CASSLYAGGPSSDTQYF. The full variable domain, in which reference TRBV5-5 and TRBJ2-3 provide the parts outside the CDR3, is DAGVTQSPTHLIKTRGQQVTLRCSPISGHKSVSWYQQVLGQGPQFIFQYYEKEERGRGNFPDRFSARQFPNYSSELNVNALLLGDSALYLCASSLYAGGPSSDTQYFGPGTRLTVL.